The present T cell receptor (beta chain) was sequenced within a study of T cell changes during pregnancy in multiple sclerosis. Produced via immunoSEQ multiplex PCR; TCRdb's table is partial and in-frame only. The sample lists tens of thousands of clones, nearly 90% occurring once. The CDR3 covers 11 residues. Between the trimmed V and J ends, which lost 6 bases and 5 bases, there was a span of 8 bases. CDR1 and CDR2 from the germline V gene are MNHEY and SVGAGI. This chain connects TRBV6-5 to TRBJ2-7; possible D gene TRBD1, 6 bases. Sequencing was performed on CD4+ T cells from peripheral blood mononuclear cells, taken in the second trimester of pregnancy. The sequence derives from a female donor with multiple sclerosis, enrolled in a pregnancy study. The CDR3 region is CASRNRDEQYF. The CDR3 bases are TGTGCCAGCAGGAACAGGGACGAGCAGTACTTC.